This section outlines one TCR beta chain sequence together with its context. The investigators amplified TCR beta CDR3 regions from RNA transcripts. TCR CDR3 underwent first-round RT-PCR with the HTBI primer set. TCRdb itself ran the multiplex PCR reads through MiXCR, one entry per CDR3 protein. The sample shows 700,000 or so distinct CDR3 sequences, 15% to 20% of them seen only once. These data come from a study of T cells in Graves' hyperthyroidism and ophthalmopathy. Germline V lookup: CDR1 SEHNR, CDR2 FQNEAQ (reference sequence). The CDR3 loop spans 13 amino acids. V lost 4 bases and J 7 bases, leaving 14 bases between the germline ends.

The clonotype originates from a man in his late teens or twenties with Graves' hyperthyroidism. This chain uses TRBV7-9 with TRBJ2-7, with D perhaps being TRBD1 or TRBD2 (6 bases each). The sequenced sample consisted of blood. The CDR3 DNA reads TGTGCCAGCAGCTACGGGGGCCCTCGGGAGCAGTACTTC. Translating it yields CASSYGGPREQYF. Drawing the rest from reference TRBV7-9 and TRBJ2-7, the complete variable domain is DTGVSQNPRHKITKRGQNVTFRCDPISEHNRLYWYRQTLGQGPEFLTYFQNEAQLEKSRLLSDRFSAERPKGSFSTLEIQRTEQGDSAMYLCASSYGGPREQYFGPGTRLTVT.